Below, one TCR beta chain is given with its context. Its antigen is unidentified. Germline V gene lookup returns CDR1 SGHTA and CDR2 FQGNSA. This CDR3 has 15 amino acids. The V gene lost 5 bases and the J gene lost 2 bases, with 13 bases spanning the gap. TCRdb's table, derived via immunoSEQ multiplex PCR, lists solely in-frame clones and lacks some. The table shows 100,000 or so clones, with approximately 90% occurring only once. This sample was taken from a study of T cell responses to AZD1222 COVID-19 vaccine. Study results and limitations: Spike as a whole was targeted by vaccine-associated CD4 TCRs, dominant at 160-218 and 743-854. All repertoire sampling was performed exclusively after the peak T cell response. Close to half of all spike-specific TCRs reportedly target regions of the variants that are unmutated. Females made up more of the donors, who were largely white British, and clonal diversity may have come out too low.

Sequenced here: peripheral blood, sampled on day 0 of AZD1222 vaccination. The chain uses TRBV7-2 and TRBJ1-5, with a tentative D call TRBD1 (5 bases). This TCR was recovered from an adult in good health. CDR3 nucleotide sequence: TGTGCCAGCAGCGCTACAGGAAATGGCAATCAGCCCCAGCATTTT. This encodes CASSATGNGNQPQHF.